This T cell receptor (beta chain) was observed in a study of blood T cell repertoires in COVID-19. Looking at the study overall: Samples of COVID-19 (acute and convalescent) were obtained from the United States, Italy and Spain. In each case, the material was cDNA or gDNA derived from T cells, B-cell-depleted T cells, or PBMCs.

V shed 3 bases and J 5 bases; nucleotides not matched to a gene: 5. The CDR3 covers 14 residues. In germline, CDR1 is LGHDT, CDR2 YNNKEL (reference sequence). In the authors' methods: Reference gene primers were amplified, and this amplification served to estimate nucleated cell counts. Assay used: immunoSEQ multiplex PCR; TCRdb lists only in-frame clones, some missing. The V and J calls and the clone size are those of that table, but D and trimming were determined from the DNA. The repertoire has 72,000 or so clones, 89% of them found once; the top ten carry approximately 1.5%. This clone was observed a handful of times.

The chain carries TRBV3-1 (or the pseudogene TRBV3-2) and TRBJ2-7, with TRBD1 identical over 9 bases. The receptor's source is a man aged 60 to 69 with acute or convalescent COVID-19. The sample comprised peripheral blood. The CDR3 sequence: CASSQWDRDHEQYF. CDR3 nucleotides: TGTGCCAGCAGCCAGTGGGACAGGGATCACGAGCAGTACTTC.